Following are 21 T cell receptor beta chains from one sample sequenced in a study of neurological immune-mediated disorders. TCRdb itself ran the 5' RACE reads through MiXCR, one entry per CDR3 protein. The data hold 65,000 to 70,000 distinct CDR3 sequences, with about 4.2% observed a single time. Sequencing input: PBMCs. Receptor source: a man aged 25-45 years with multiple sclerosis.

This clonotype appeared many times. V and J are TRBV5-1 and TRBJ2-3, with TRBD2 identical over 11 bases. The CDR3 totals 16 residues. After removal of 4 bases from V and 0 bases from J, the junction contained 4 bases not matched to a gene. The germline CDR1 and CDR2 sequences are SGHRS and YFSETQ. DNA for the CDR3: TGCGCCAGCAGCCGGACTAGCGGGTTTAGCACAGATACGCAGTATTTT. Protein: CASSRTSGFSTDTQYF.

This clonotype was detected ten times or more. The gene calls are TRBV20-1 and TRBJ2-1, with D possibly being TRBD1 (6 bases). In germline, CDR1 is DFQATT, CDR2 SNEGSKA (reference sequence). The CDR3 spans 13 residues. The V gene lost 8 bases and the J gene lost 5 bases, with 16 bases spanning the gap. In DNA, the CDR3 is TGCAGTCGCGCCCGGGACACCGACAATGAGCAGTTCTTC. Amino acid sequence: CSRARDTDNEQFF.

The sample holds many counts of this clonotype. The chain carries TRBV4-1 and TRBJ1-3; D is perhaps TRBD1 (5 bases). Germline-derived CDR1 and CDR2 are MGHRA and YSYEKL. V was shortened by 0 bases and J by 0 bases, with 9 bases between the two germline ends. The CDR3 spans 16 residues. For the CDR3, the DNA is TGCGCCAGCAGCCAAGAGGGCAGGGCCTCTGGAAACACCATATATTTT. It is translated as CASSQEGRASGNTIYF.

This clonotype was counted many times. This chain uses TRBV6-5 with TRBJ1-2; TRBD1 matches 7 bases. The CDR3 consists of 13 residues. The ends lost 2 bases at V and 8 bases at J; junction bases unmatched: 5. The germline gives CDR1 MNHEY, CDR2 SVGAGI. The CDR3 nucleotides are TGTGCCAGCAGTTACCAGACAGGGCAGGGCTACACCTTC. This translates into CASSYQTGQGYTF.

This clonotype was detected many times. CDR3 coding DNA: TGTGCCAGCAAATCTGGGGGATTTCGCAATCAGCCCCAGCATTTT. It specifies CASKSGGFRNQPQHF. This chain joins TRBV27 and TRBJ1-5, with a possible D match to TRBD1 (5 bases). Germline-derived CDR1 and CDR2 are MNHEY and SMNVEV (reference sequence). Trimming shortened V by 7 bases and J by 2 bases, and 15 bases separated the two germline ends. The CDR3 is made up of 15 amino acids.

This clonotype was recorded at least ten times. The chain carries TRBV7-2 and TRBJ2-2; 8 nucleotides agree with TRBD1. The CDR3 length is 16 residues. V trimming: 8 bases; J trimming: 7 bases; junction bases outside the gene matches: 15. The germline V gene has CDR1 SGHTA and CDR2 FQGNSA. As DNA, the CDR3 is TGTGCCAGCGGGACTCAGGGGGCGCGGATTTACGGGGAGCTGTTTTTT. This translates into CASGTQGARIYGELFF.

This clonotype occurred many times. J is TRBJ1-4 and V is TRBV5-1; D may be TRBD1 (5 bases). Trimming left V 5 bases short and J 6 bases short, with 14 bases between. The CDR3 has 14 residues. CDR1 and CDR2 from the germline V gene are SGHRS and YFSETQ. The CDR3 DNA follows: TGCGCCAGCAGGGGAAGTTTGGGGGATGAAAAACTGTTTTTT. Translation gives CASRGSLGDEKLFF.

Ten or more counts support this clonotype. This chain connects TRBV12-5 to TRBJ2-5, with D maybe TRBD1 (7 bases). This CDR3 comprises 17 residues. V gave up 1 base and J gave up 4 bases, with 19 bases separating them. Looked up from germline, CDR1 is LGHNT and CDR2 is FRNRAP. CDR3 nucleotide sequence: TGTGCTAGTGGTTTGGGAGTATCAGGGGGTAGCGGAGAGACCCAGTACTTC. Its protein product is CASGLGVSGGSGETQYF. The entire variable domain, with the rest obtained from reference TRBV12-5 and TRBJ2-5, is as follows: DARVTQTPRHKVTEMGQEVTMRCQPILGHNTVFWYRQTMMQGLELLAYFRNRAPLDDSGMPKDRFSAEMPDATLATLKIQPSEPRDSAVYFCASGLGVSGGSGETQYFGPGTRLLVL.

This clonotype showed up many times. The chain combines TRBV6-6 with TRBJ1-4; D is uncertain. Germline lookup yields CDR1 MNHNY and CDR2 SVGAGI (reference sequence). The CDR3 runs 16 residues. Trimming stripped 2 bases from V and 10 bases from J, with 20 bases between. The chain's CDR3 is CASSYNWPPARGKLFF. The CDR3 DNA reads TGTGCCAGCAGTTACAATTGGCCCCCGGCAAGAGGAAAACTGTTTTTT.

Ten or more counts support this clonotype. This chain connects TRBV11-3 to TRBJ2-7; 7 bases fit TRBD1. Germline-derived CDR1 and CDR2 are SGHNT and YENEEA. V was clipped by 5 bases and J by 7 bases; unmatched bases: 11. The CDR3 extends over 14 amino acids. The CDR3 spells CASSQDRTGGEQYF. CDR3 nucleotide sequence: TGTGCCAGCAGCCAGGACAGGACCGGTGGGGAGCAGTACTTC. The whole variable domain, filled in from reference TRBV11-3 and TRBJ2-7, reads EAGVVQSPRYKIIEKKQPVAFWCNPISGHNTLYWYLQNLGQGPELLIRYENEEAVDDSQLPKDRFSAERLKGVDSTLKIQPAELGDSAVYLCASSQDRTGGEQYFGPGTRLTVT.

This clonotype was seen many times. The chain recombines TRBV5-1 with TRBJ2-5, with 10 bases matching TRBD2. Germline assignment: CDR1 SGHRS and CDR2 YFSETQ. CDR3 size: 14 residues. V shed 5 bases, J shed 5 bases, and the junction held 6 bases outside the gene matches. In DNA, the CDR3 is TGCGCCAGCAGGGAGCGGGGGGGGGCCGAGACCCAGTACTTC. Residues: CASRERGGAETQYF. The full variable domain, in which reference TRBV5-1 and TRBJ2-5 provide the parts outside the CDR3, is KAGVTQTPRYLIKTRGQQVTLSCSPISGHRSVSWYQQTPGQGLQFLFEYFSETQRNKGNFPGRFSGRQFSNSRSEMNVSTLELGDSALYLCASRERGGAETQYFGPGTRLLVL.

The sample holds many counts of this clonotype. V gene TRBV10-3 combines with J gene TRBJ1-1; D gene unclear. Germline assignment: CDR1 ENHRY and CDR2 SYGVKD. CDR3 length: 14 amino acids. V was shortened by 3 bases and J by 4 bases, with 12 bases between the two germline ends. The DNA for the CDR3 is TGTGCCATCAGTGATACCCGGGGAAGCACTGAAGCTTTCTTT. Its protein is CAISDTRGSTEAFF.

This clonotype was detected many times. The chain is built from TRBV20-1 and TRBJ1-1; D call uncertain. With 7 bases removed from V and 1 base from J, the gap between germline ends came to 7 bases. CDR1 is DFQATT, CDR2 SNEGSKA, per germline (reference sequence). The CDR3 is 11 residues long. The CDR3 reads CSVRENTEAFF. Written as DNA, the CDR3 is TGCAGTGTTAGGGAGAACACTGAAGCTTTCTTT.

This chain joins TRBV12-3 or TRBV12-4 and TRBJ1-2; D unresolved. The CDR3 is 15 residues long. Trimming left V 4 bases short and J 1 base short, with 13 bases between. CDR3 protein: CASSSPGNLNYGYTF. The CDR3 DNA sequence: TGTGCCAGCAGTTCCCCGGGAAACCTTAACTATGGCTACACCTTC.

Many counts were recorded for this clonotype. The chain is built from TRBV3-1 and TRBJ2-5, with 14 bases lining up with TRBD2. The CDR3 is made up of 19 amino acids. Germline V gives CDR1 LGHDT, CDR2 YNNKEL (reference sequence). V lost 2 bases to trimming and J lost 0 bases; unmatched junction nucleotides: 8. For the CDR3, the DNA is TGTGCCAGCAGCCAACCGGGACTAGCGGGGGTACCGTACCAAGAGACCCAGTACTTC. Translated: CASSQPGLAGVPYQETQYF.

This clonotype was counted many times. V gene TRBV27 combines with J gene TRBJ2-5; D gene ambiguous. This CDR3 is 13 amino acids long. V shed 0 bases and J shed 5 bases, with 7 bases lying between them. CDR1 and CDR2 (germline): MNHEY, SMNVEV (reference sequence). The CDR3 is CASSLSNGETQYF. CDR3 DNA: TGTGCCAGCAGTTTATCCAATGGTGAGACCCAGTACTTC.

In this sample, this clonotype turned up many times. The V gene is TRBV11-2, the J gene TRBJ1-4; TRBD1 matches at 7 bases. The length of the CDR3 is 14 residues. Germline CDR1 and CDR2: SGHAT and FQNNGV. The ends lost 5 bases at V and 4 bases at J; junction bases unmatched: 4. CDR3 loop: CASSRGQHNEKLFF. The CDR3 nucleotides read TGTGCCAGCAGCCGGGGACAGCATAATGAAAAACTGTTTTTT.

This clonotype was observed at least ten times. The chain uses TRBV5-1 and TRBJ1-1; unclear D gene. This CDR3 is 12 amino acids long. Germline V gene lookup returns CDR1 SGHRS and CDR2 YFSETQ. The V end lost 5 bases, the J end lost 7 bases, and 12 bases lay between the germline ends. The CDR3 loop reads CASRRYDGEAFF. The CDR3 region has the DNA TGCGCCAGCAGACGATATGACGGTGAAGCTTTCTTT.

This clonotype came up many times. The chain carries TRBV7-2 and TRBJ2-1, with D perhaps TRBD1 (5 bases). CDR1 is SGHTA and CDR2 is FQGNSA in the germline V gene. The length of the CDR3 is 21 residues. With 2 bases removed from V and 3 bases from J, the gap between germline ends came to 29 bases. The CDR3 nucleotides read TGTGCCAGCAGCTTATTCCCTATAGTTATCTCTTTAAACAGGTACTACAATGAGCAGTTCTTC. Translating gives CASSLFPIVISLNRYYNEQFF. Full variable domain (remainder filled in from reference TRBV7-2 and TRBJ2-1): GAGVSQSPSNKVTEKGKDVELRCDPISGHTALYWYRQSLGQGLEFLIYFQGNSAPDKSGLPSDRFSAERTGGSVSTLTIQRTQQEDSAVYLCASSLFPIVISLNRYYNEQFFGPGTRLTVL.

This clonotype has at least ten counts. The rearrangement links TRBV20-1 to TRBJ2-2, with 9 bases aligning to TRBD2. The CDR3 loop spans 15 amino acids. Looked up from germline, CDR1 is DFQATT and CDR2 is SNEGSKA (reference sequence). Unmatched junction bases numbered 8, after V lost 2 bases and J lost 7 bases. The CDR3 sequence: CSARPPSGVGGELFF. In DNA form, the CDR3 reads TGCAGTGCTAGACCGCCTAGCGGGGTCGGCGGGGAGCTGTTTTTT.

This clonotype has a count of ten or more. V usage is TRBV20-1 and J usage is TRBJ1-1, with 9 bases fitting TRBD1. The V gene's germline CDR1 is DFQATT and CDR2 SNEGSKA (reference sequence). The CDR3 extends over 15 amino acids. V lost 6 bases, J lost 11 bases, and 19 bases stayed unmatched. The CDR3, as DNA: TGCAGTGCGATTAGTCAGCCGGGACAGGGTACGGGGGCTTTCTTT. Translated, it gives CSAISQPGQGTGAFF.